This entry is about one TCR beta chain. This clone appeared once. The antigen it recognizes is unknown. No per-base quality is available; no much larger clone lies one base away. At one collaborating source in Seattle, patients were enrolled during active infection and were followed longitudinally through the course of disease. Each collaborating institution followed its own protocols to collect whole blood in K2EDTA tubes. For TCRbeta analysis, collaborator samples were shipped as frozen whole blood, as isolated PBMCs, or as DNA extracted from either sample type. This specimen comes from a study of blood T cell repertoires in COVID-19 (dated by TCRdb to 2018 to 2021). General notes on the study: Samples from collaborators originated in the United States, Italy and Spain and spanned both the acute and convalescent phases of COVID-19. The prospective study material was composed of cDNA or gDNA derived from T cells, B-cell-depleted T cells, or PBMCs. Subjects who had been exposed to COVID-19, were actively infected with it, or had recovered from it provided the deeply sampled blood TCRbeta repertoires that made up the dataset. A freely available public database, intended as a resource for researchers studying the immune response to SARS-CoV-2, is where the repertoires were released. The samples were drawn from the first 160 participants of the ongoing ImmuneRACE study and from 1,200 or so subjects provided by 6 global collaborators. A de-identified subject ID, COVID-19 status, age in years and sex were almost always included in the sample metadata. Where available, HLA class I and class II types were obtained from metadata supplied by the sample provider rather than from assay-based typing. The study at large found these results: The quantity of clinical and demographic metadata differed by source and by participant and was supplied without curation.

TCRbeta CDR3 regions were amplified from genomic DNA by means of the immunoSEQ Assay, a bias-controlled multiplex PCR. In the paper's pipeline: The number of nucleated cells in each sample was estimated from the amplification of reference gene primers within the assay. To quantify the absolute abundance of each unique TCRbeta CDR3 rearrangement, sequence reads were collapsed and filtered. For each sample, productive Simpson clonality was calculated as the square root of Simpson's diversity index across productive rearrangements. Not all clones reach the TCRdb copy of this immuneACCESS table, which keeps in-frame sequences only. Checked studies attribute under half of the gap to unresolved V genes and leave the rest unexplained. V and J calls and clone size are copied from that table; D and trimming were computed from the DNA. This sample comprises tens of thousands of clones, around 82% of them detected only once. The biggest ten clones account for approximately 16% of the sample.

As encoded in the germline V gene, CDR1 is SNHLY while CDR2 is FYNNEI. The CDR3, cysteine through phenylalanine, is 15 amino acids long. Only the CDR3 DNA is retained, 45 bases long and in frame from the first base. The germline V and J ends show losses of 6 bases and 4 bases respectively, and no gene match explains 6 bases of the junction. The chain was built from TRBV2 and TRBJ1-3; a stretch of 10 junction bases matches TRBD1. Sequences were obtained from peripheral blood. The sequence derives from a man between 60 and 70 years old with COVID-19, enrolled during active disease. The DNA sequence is TGTGCCAGCAGCGTGGGACAGGGGTTGGGAAACACCATATATTTT. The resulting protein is CASSVGQGLGNTIYF.